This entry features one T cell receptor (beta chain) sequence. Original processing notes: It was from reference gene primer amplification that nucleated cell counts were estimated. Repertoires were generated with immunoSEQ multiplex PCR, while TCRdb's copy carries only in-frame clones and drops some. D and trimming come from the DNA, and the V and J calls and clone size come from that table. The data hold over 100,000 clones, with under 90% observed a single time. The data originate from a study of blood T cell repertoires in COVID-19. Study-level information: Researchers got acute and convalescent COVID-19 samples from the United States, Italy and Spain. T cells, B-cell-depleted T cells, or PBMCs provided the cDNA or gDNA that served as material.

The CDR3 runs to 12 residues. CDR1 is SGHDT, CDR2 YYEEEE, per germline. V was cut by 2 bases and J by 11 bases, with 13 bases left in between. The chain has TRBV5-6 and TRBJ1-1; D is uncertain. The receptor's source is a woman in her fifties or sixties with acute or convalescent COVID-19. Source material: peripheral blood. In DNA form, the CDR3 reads TGTGCCAGCAGCTTAAATCCGACACGGGCTTTCTTT. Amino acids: CASSLNPTRAFF.